The 11 T cell receptor beta chains below were found in one sample sequenced in a study of blood T cell repertoires in COVID-19. The assay was immunoSEQ multiplex PCR, and TCRdb's table has in-frame clones only and misses some. This sample has roughly 130,000 clones, with more than 60% found just once. Sequenced material: peripheral blood. The source of these receptors is a man aged 50 or older with acute or convalescent COVID-19.

The rearrangement links TRBV24-1 to TRBJ2-1, with D possibly matching TRBD1 (6 bases). The CDR3 totals 15 residues. Germline CDR1 reads KGHDR; CDR2 reads SFDVKD. V shed 3 bases and J shed 7 bases, with 15 bases lying between them. CDR3 loop: CATSDTGLGLNEQFF. CDR3 coding DNA: TGTGCCACCAGTGATACAGGGCTAGGTTTGAATGAGCAGTTCTTC.

The genes are TRBV30 and TRBJ1-3; TRBD1 aligns across 8 bases. J gave up 8 bases and V 3 bases, and 9 bases lay outside the gene matches. Germline-derived CDR1 and CDR2 are GTSNPN and SVGIG (reference sequence). This CDR3 has 14 amino acids. CDR3 DNA sequence: TGTGCCTGGAGAATTACAGGGGGTCGGGACACCATATATTTT. Protein product: CAWRITGGRDTIYF.

The chain is built from TRBV2 and TRBJ2-7; 8 nucleotides align to TRBD1. V dropped 5 bases and J dropped 5; count of bases not matched to a gene: 11. The V gene's germline CDR1 is SNHLY and CDR2 FYNNEI. The CDR3 has 15 amino acids. The CDR3 DNA follows: TGTGCCAGCAGTCCCCCTGGACAGGGCAAACACGAGCAGTACTTC. Translated: CASSPPGQGKHEQYF.

The V gene is TRBV6-5, the J gene TRBJ1-1, with D unresolved. Germline V CDR1 and CDR2: MNHEY, SVGAGI. CDR3 length equals 13 residues. V lost 5 bases, J lost 4 bases, and 11 bases lay in between. The CDR3 spells CASSPQAGTEAFF. The CDR3 DNA is TGTGCCAGCAGTCCGCAGGCGGGCACTGAAGCTTTCTTT.

The rearrangement uses TRBV6-5 and TRBJ2-5; no clear D. Trimming stripped 2 bases from V and 5 bases from J, with 15 bases between. The germline CDR1 and CDR2 sequences are MNHEY and SVGAGI. CDR3 length: 15 residues. CDR3 sequence: CASSYDFASMETQYF. The CDR3, as DNA: TGTGCCAGCAGTTACGACTTCGCCTCGATGGAGACCCAGTACTTC.

The gene calls are TRBV5-6 and TRBJ1-1; the D is unclear. The germline V gene encodes CDR1 SGHDT and CDR2 YYEEEE. The CDR3 loop spans 15 amino acids. V dropped 1 base and J dropped 2 bases, with 12 bases sitting between them. The CDR3, as DNA: TGTGCCAGCAGCTTGTCTGGGAGTTTAAACACTGAAGCTTTCTTT. Translated, it gives CASSLSGSLNTEAFF.

The chain links TRBV5-1 to TRBJ1-1; 7 bases match TRBD1. With V trimmed by 3 bases and J by 2 bases, 10 bases remained unmatched. This CDR3 is 16 amino acids long. The germline V gene encodes CDR1 SGHRS and CDR2 YFSETQ. CDR3 amino acids: CASSYGPGTDNTEAFF. CDR3 DNA: TGCGCCAGCAGCTATGGCCCCGGGACAGATAACACTGAAGCTTTCTTT.

This chain connects TRBV15 to TRBJ1-2; D is perhaps TRBD1 (6 bases). The CDR3 has 15 amino acids. Trimming shortened V by 4 bases and J by 2 bases, and 14 bases separated the two germline ends. Germline assignment: CDR1 LNHNV and CDR2 YYDKDF (reference sequence). The CDR3 spells CATSNLGQTNYGYTF. CDR3 sequence (DNA): TGTGCCACCAGCAACCTCGGACAGACCAACTATGGCTACACCTTC. Full variable domain (outside the CDR3, taken from reference TRBV15 and TRBJ1-2): DAMVIQNPRYQVTQFGKPVTLSCSQTLNHNVMYWYQQKSSQAPKLLFHYYDKDFNNEADTPDNFQSRRPNTSFCFLDIRSPGLGDTAMYLCATSNLGQTNYGYTFGSGTRLTVV.

The CDR3 reads CASSQDRGQPQHF. The CDR3 DNA sequence: TGTGCCAGCAGCCAGGACAGGGGGCAGCCCCAGCATTTT. The genes are TRBV7-3 and TRBJ1-5, with 10 bases identical to TRBD1. The CDR3 covers 13 residues. Trimming took 5 bases from V and 7 from J; bases not matched to a gene: 2. The germline CDR1 and CDR2 sequences are SGHTA and FQGTGA. The whole variable domain, remainder taken from reference TRBV7-3 and TRBJ1-5, is GAGVSQTPSNKVTEKGKYVELRCDPISGHTALYWYRQSLGQGPEFLIYFQGTGAADDSGLPNDRFFAVRPEGSVSTLKIQRTERGDSAVYLCASSQDRGQPQHFGDGTRLSIL.

V and J are TRBV28 and TRBJ2-7, with a weak D call TRBD1 (5 bases). In germline, CDR1 is MDHEN, CDR2 SYDVKM. The CDR3 runs 14 residues. The ends were cut back, 8 bases at V and 2 bases at J, with 16 bases in the middle. The CDR3 here is CASRRQGRTYEQYF. CDR3 DNA: TGTGCCAGCCGGCGTCAGGGAAGAACCTACGAGCAGTACTTC.

The V call is TRBV19, the J call TRBJ1-5; D gene unclear. The CDR3 contains 13 residues. CDR1 is LNHDA and CDR2 is SQIVND in the germline V gene (reference sequence). Trimming left V 6 bases short and J 3 bases short, with 9 bases between. CDR3 sequence: CASSRQYNQPQHF. The DNA for the CDR3 is TGTGCCAGTAGCCGACAATACAATCAGCCCCAGCATTTT.